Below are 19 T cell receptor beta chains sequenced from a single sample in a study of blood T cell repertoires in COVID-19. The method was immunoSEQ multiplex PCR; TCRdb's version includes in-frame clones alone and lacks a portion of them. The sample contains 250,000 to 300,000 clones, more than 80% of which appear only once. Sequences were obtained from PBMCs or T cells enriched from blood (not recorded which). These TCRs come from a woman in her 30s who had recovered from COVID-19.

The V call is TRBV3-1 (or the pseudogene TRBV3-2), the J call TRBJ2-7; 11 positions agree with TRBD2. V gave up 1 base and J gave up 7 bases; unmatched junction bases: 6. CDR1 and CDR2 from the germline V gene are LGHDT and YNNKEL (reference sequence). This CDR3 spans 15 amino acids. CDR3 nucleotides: TGTGCCAGCAGCCAAGGACTAGCGGGGAGGGGGGAGCAGTACTTC. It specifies CASSQGLAGRGEQYF.

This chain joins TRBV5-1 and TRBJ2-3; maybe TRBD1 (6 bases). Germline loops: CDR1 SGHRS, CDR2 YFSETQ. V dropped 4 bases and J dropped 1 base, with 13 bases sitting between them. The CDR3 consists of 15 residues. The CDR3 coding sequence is TGCGCCAGCAGCGTACAGGGAGAGGGCACAGATACGCAGTATTTT. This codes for CASSVQGEGTDTQYF.

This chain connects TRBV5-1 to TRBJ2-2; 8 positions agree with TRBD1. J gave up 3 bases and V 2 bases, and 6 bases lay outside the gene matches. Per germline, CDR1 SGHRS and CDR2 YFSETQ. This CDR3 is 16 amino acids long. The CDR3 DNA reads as TGCGCCAGCAGCTTCAGGGGGCGAGGGGACACCGGGGAGCTGTTTTTT. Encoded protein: CASSFRGRGDTGELFF. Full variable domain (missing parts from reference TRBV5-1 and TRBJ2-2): KAGVTQTPRYLIKTRGQQVTLSCSPISGHRSVSWYQQTPGQGLQFLFEYFSETQRNKGNFPGRFSGRQFSNSRSEMNVSTLELGDSALYLCASSFRGRGDTGELFFGEGSRLTVL.

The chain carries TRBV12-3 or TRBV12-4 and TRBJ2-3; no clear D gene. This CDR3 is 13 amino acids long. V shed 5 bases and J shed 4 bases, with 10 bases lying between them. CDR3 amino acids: CASSPLPSDTQYF. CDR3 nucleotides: TGTGCCAGCAGTCCACTCCCCTCAGATACGCAGTATTTT.

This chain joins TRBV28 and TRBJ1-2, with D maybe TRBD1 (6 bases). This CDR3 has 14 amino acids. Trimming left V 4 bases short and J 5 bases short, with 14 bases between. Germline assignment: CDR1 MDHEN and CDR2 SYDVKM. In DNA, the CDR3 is TGTGCCAGCAGTTCTCAGGGGCGAGGTTATGGCTACACCTTC. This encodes CASSSQGRGYGYTF.

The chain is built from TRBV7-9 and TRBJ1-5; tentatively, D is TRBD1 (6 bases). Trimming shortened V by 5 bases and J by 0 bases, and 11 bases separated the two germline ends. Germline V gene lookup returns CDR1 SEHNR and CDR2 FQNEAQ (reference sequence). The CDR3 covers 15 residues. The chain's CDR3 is CASSRTDYSNQPQHF. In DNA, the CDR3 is TGTGCCAGCAGCCGGACAGATTATAGCAATCAGCCCCAGCATTTT.

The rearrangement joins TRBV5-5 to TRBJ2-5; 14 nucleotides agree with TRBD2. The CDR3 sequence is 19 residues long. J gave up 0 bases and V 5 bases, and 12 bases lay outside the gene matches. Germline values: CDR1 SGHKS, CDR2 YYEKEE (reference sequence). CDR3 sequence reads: CASRPGLAGGGQYQETQYF. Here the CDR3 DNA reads TGTGCCAGCAGACCTGGACTAGCGGGAGGAGGGCAGTACCAAGAGACCCAGTACTTC.

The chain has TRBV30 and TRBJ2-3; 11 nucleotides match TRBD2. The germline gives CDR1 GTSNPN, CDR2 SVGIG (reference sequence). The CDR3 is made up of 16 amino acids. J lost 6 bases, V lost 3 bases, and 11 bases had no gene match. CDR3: CAWRENLAGGRDTQYF. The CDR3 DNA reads TGTGCCTGGAGGGAAAATCTAGCGGGAGGCCGGGATACGCAGTATTTT.

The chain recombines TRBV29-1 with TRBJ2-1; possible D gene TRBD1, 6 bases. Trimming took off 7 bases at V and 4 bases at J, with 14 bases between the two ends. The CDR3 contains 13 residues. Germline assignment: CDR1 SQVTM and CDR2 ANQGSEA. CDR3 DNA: TGCAGCGCCACCGGGACAAATTACAATGAGCAGTTCTTC. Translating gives CSATGTNYNEQFF.

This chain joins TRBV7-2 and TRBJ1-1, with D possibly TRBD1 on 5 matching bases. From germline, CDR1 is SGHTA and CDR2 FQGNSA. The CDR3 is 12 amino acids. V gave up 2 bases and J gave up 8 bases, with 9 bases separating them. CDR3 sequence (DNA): TGTGCCAGCAGCTTAAGTCGGGGGGAAGCTTTCTTT. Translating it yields CASSLSRGEAFF.

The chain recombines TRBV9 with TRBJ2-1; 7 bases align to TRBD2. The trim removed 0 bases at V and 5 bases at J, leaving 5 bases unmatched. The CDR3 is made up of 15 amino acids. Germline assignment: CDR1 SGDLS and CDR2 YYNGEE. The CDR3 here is CASSVDREANNEQFF. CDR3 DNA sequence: TGTGCCAGCAGCGTAGATCGGGAGGCGAACAATGAGCAGTTCTTC.

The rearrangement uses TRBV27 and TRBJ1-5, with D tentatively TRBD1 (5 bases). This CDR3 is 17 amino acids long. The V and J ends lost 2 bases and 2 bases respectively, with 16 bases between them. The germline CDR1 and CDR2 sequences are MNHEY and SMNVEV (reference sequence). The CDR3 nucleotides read TGTGCCAGCAGTTTAAGTTCAGGGATGGGCGGCAATCAGCCCCAGCATTTT. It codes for CASSLSSGMGGNQPQHF.

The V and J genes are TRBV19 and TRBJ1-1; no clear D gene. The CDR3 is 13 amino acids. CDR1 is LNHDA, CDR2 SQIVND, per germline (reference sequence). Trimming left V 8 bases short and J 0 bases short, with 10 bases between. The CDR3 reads CASEESLNTEAFF. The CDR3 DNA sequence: TGTGCCAGTGAGGAAAGTCTGAACACTGAAGCTTTCTTT.

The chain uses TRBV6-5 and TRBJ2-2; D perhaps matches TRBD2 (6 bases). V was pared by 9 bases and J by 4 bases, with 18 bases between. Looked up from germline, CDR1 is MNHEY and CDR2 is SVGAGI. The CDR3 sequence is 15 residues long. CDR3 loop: CASRADGSTTGELFF. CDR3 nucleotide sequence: TGTGCCAGTCGGGCTGACGGGAGTACCACCGGGGAGCTGTTTTTT.

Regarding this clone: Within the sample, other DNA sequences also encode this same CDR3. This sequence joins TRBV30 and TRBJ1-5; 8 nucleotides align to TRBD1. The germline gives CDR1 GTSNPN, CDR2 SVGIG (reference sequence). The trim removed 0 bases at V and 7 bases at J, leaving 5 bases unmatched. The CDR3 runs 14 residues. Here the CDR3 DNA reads TGTGCCTGGAGTGTGGGGACAGGTAACCAGCCCCAGCATTTT. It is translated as CAWSVGTGNQPQHF. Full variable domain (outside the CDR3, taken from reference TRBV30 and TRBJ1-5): SQTIHQWPATLVQPVGSPLSLECTVEGTSNPNLYWYRQAAGRGLQLLFYSVGIGQISSEVPQNLSASRPQDRQFILSSKKLLLSDSGFYLCAWSVGTGNQPQHFGDGTRLSIL.

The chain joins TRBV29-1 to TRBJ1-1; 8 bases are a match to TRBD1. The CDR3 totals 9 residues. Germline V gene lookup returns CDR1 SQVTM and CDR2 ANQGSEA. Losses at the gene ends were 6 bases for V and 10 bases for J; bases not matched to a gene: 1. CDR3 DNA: TGCAGCGTCCAGGGGGCAGCTTTCTTT. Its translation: CSVQGAAFF.

The CDR3 protein is CASSAPLGQGFLTDTQYF. The CDR3 coding sequence is TGTGCCAGCAGCGCACCCCTAGGACAGGGTTTTCTTACAGATACGCAGTATTTT. V and J are TRBV9 and TRBJ2-3; 8 bases match TRBD1. V dropped 3 bases and J dropped 3; count of bases not matched to a gene: 15. CDR1 and CDR2 from the germline V gene are SGDLS and YYNGEE. The CDR3 has 18 residues.

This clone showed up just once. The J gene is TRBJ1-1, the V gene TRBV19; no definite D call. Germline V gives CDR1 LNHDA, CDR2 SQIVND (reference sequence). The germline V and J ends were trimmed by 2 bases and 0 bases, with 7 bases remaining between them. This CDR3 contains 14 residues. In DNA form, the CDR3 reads TGTGCCAGTAGTATAACCGGTATGAACACTGAAGCTTTCTTT. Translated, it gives CASSITGMNTEAFF.

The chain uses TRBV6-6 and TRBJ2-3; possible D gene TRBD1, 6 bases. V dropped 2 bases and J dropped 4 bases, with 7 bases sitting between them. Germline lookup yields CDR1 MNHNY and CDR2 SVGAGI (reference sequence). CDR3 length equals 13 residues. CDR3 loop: CASSYEGADTQYF. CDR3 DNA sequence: TGTGCCAGCAGTTACGAGGGGGCAGATACGCAGTATTTT.